Below are 27 T cell receptor beta chains sequenced from a single sample in a study of cytomegalovirus exposure and HLA in healthy donors. PCR amplification relied on 60 Vbeta primers (plus 13 Jbeta primers). Profiling relied on immunoSEQ multiplex PCR, and the TCRdb table lists in-frame clones only, not all of them. Here the sample spans 150,000 to 200,000 clones, around 78% being singletons. The sequenced material came from PBMCs. These receptors were collected from a middle-aged man in good health and CMV-seronegative.

V gene TRBV7-3 combines with J gene TRBJ1-2; possibly TRBD1 for D (6 bases). The germline V gene has CDR1 SGHTA and CDR2 FQGTGA. CDR3 length: 13 amino acids. V was pared by 1 base and J by 7 bases, with 10 bases between. CDR3 region: CASSLRQGTGYTF. The CDR3 region has the DNA TGTGCCAGCAGCTTAAGGCAGGGGACTGGCTACACCTTC.

The genes are TRBV30 and TRBJ1-5; D perhaps matches TRBD1 (5 bases). In germline, CDR1 is GTSNPN, CDR2 SVGIG (reference sequence). The CDR3 covers 13 residues. V gave up 1 base and J gave up 7 bases, with 11 bases separating them. The CDR3 DNA follows: TGTGCCTGGAGTGCCCAGGGTGGGCAGCCCCAGCATTTT. Amino acid sequence: CAWSAQGGQPQHF. Filled out from reference TRBV30 and TRBJ1-5, the complete variable domain reads SQTIHQWPATLVQPVGSPLSLECTVEGTSNPNLYWYRQAAGRGLQLLFYSVGIGQISSEVPQNLSASRPQDRQFILSSKKLLLSDSGFYLCAWSAQGGQPQHFGDGTRLSIL.

The rearrangement uses TRBV5-1 and TRBJ2-3, with TRBD2 as a possible D gene (6 bases). Trimming removed 5 bases at V and 4 bases at J, with 11 bases between. This CDR3 has 13 residues. Germline-derived CDR1 and CDR2 are SGHRS and YFSETQ. The CDR3 sequence: CASRGEAPDTQYF. CDR3 sequence (DNA): TGCGCCAGCAGAGGGGAGGCCCCAGATACGCAGTATTTT.

A remark on this clone: An end of the junction differs from the germline gene, which may be a read error. The rearrangement uses TRBV19 and TRBJ2-4; D is unclear. The germline V gene has CDR1 LNHDA and CDR2 SQIVND (reference sequence). The CDR3 covers 12 residues. CDR3 amino acids: CASSIEENSQYF. CDR3 nucleotides: TGTGCCAGTAGTATAGAAGAAAACAGTCAGTACTTC.

The chain couples TRBV28 to TRBJ2-3; 8 bases are shared with TRBD2. The CDR3 is 18 residues long. Germline assignment: CDR1 MDHEN and CDR2 SYDVKM. V lost 2 bases to trimming and J lost 3 bases; unmatched junction nucleotides: 13. The CDR3 coding sequence is TGTGCCAGCAGTTTACCCCGATTGTGGGCTAGCGGGACAGATACGCAGTATTTT. Its translation: CASSLPRLWASGTDTQYF.

The J gene is TRBJ2-2, the V gene TRBV4-1; no firm D call. Trimming stripped 1 base from V and 7 bases from J, with 7 bases between. CDR1 MGHRA and CDR2 YSYEKL come from the germline V gene. CDR3 length: 13 residues. CDR3 region: CASSQARRGELFF. The DNA for the CDR3 is TGCGCCAGCAGCCAAGCTAGACGCGGGGAGCTGTTTTTT.

The rearrangement uses TRBV25-1 and TRBJ2-5; D uncertain. The CDR3 is made up of 13 amino acids. Germline V gene data show CDR1 as MGHDK and CDR2 as SYGVNS. Between the trimmed V and J ends, which lost 3 bases and 5 bases, there was a span of 10 bases. CDR3 amino acids: CASSEVGRETQYF. The CDR3 nucleotides are TGTGCCAGCAGTGAGGTGGGCAGGGAGACCCAGTACTTC.

The chain has TRBV19 and TRBJ1-6; 8 bases line up with TRBD1. Germline CDR1 LNHDA, CDR2 SQIVND (reference sequence). The J segment lost 7 bases and the V segment lost 4 bases, leaving 6 bases of the junction unmatched. The CDR3 is 15 amino acids. In DNA, the CDR3 is TGTGCCAGTAGTACCCGGACAGGGACCAATTCACCCCTCCACTTT. Translation gives CASSTRTGTNSPLHF.

V is TRBV6-1 and J is TRBJ1-3, with D unresolved. Trimming took 4 bases from V and 7 from J, leaving 11 bases between them. CDR3 size: 13 residues. Germline V gives CDR1 MNHNS, CDR2 SASEGT. The CDR3 DNA is TGTGCCAGCAGTGTATTTGTCGGGAACACCATATATTTT. It is translated as CASSVFVGNTIYF.

This chain connects TRBV10-3 to TRBJ1-2, with 12 positions matching TRBD1. V was pared by 4 bases and J by 6 bases, with 6 bases of the junction left unmatched. CDR3 size: 15 residues. The germline V gene has CDR1 ENHRY and CDR2 SYGVKD. CDR3 DNA sequence: TGTGCCATCAGTGGAGGGACAGGGGGCGCCGATGGCTACACCTTC. It codes for CAISGGTGGADGYTF.

The rearrangement links TRBV19 to TRBJ2-7; 10 nucleotides line up with TRBD1. Looked up from germline, CDR1 is LNHDA and CDR2 is SQIVND (reference sequence). V was clipped by 6 bases and J by 3 bases; unmatched bases: 5. The CDR3 spans 14 residues. The CDR3 region has the DNA TGTGCCAGTAGGAAAGGACAGGGGGTCTACGAGCAGTACTTC. Translating gives CASRKGQGVYEQYF.

The chain is built from TRBV9 and TRBJ2-7; TRBD1 might be the D (7 bases). The V end lost 0 bases, the J end lost 9 bases, and 13 bases lay between the germline ends. Germline CDR1 is SGDLS and CDR2 is YYNGEE. CDR3 length equals 13 residues. The CDR3 nucleotides are TGTGCCAGCAGCGTAGAGGAGGGGGCAGGGCAGTACGTC. This sequence encodes CASSVEEGAGQYV.

The CDR3 here is CASSPDRAATGNTIYF. In nucleotides, the CDR3 is TGTGCCAGCAGCCCTGACAGGGCCGCGACGGGAAACACCATATATTTT. The chain has TRBV11-2 and TRBJ1-3, with 7 bases matching TRBD1. Losses at the gene ends were 5 bases for V and 4 bases for J; bases not matched to a gene: 11. The CDR3 is 16 residues long. In germline, CDR1 is SGHAT, CDR2 FQNNGV.

This chain uses TRBV5-6 with TRBJ2-7; D is unresolved. Trimming shortened V by 4 bases and J by 2 bases, and 16 bases separated the two germline ends. The CDR3 runs 15 residues. From germline, CDR1 is SGHDT and CDR2 YYEEEE. CDR3 DNA: TGTGCCAGCAGCCCGGGTCCGATTCTGACCTACGAGCAGTACTTC. This translates into CASSPGPILTYEQYF.

This sequence joins TRBV15 and TRBJ2-2; 9 nucleotides agree with TRBD1. V was pared by 6 bases and J by 2 bases, with 4 bases of the junction left unmatched. Germline values: CDR1 LNHNV, CDR2 YYDKDF (reference sequence). The CDR3 is made up of 15 amino acids. This chain's CDR3 is CATRVGQGNTGELFF. Written as DNA, the CDR3 is TGTGCCACCAGGGTGGGACAGGGAAACACCGGGGAGCTGTTTTTT.

CDR3 amino acids: CASSGRQGHTGELFF. The CDR3 DNA follows: TGTGCCAGCAGTGGGCGACAGGGCCACACCGGGGAGCTGTTTTTT. V and J are TRBV6-1 and TRBJ2-2, with TRBD1 matching over 7 bases. J lost 3 bases, V lost 4 bases, and 5 bases had no gene match. There are 15 residues in the CDR3. From germline, CDR1 is MNHNS and CDR2 SASEGT.

This clone has more than one count but fewer than ten. V gene TRBV7-2 combines with J gene TRBJ2-7, with D possibly matching TRBD2 (6 bases). This CDR3 has 13 amino acids. Trimming stripped 5 bases from V and 6 bases from J, with 14 bases between. The germline V gene has CDR1 SGHTA and CDR2 FQGNSA. The CDR3 sequence is CASSPRGLLEQYF. In DNA, the CDR3 is TGTGCCAGCAGCCCCCGGGGGTTACTCGAGCAGTACTTC.

The chain recombines TRBV30 with TRBJ2-5; the match to TRBD1 covers 9 bases. CDR1 and CDR2 from the germline V gene are GTSNPN and SVGIG (reference sequence). CDR3 length equals 13 residues. Losses at the gene ends were 7 bases for V and 5 bases for J; bases not matched to a gene: 8. The chain's CDR3 is CASRGQGRETQYF. The CDR3 bases are TGTGCCTCCCGGGGACAGGGTCGGGAGACCCAGTACTTC.

This sequence joins TRBV21-1 and TRBJ2-7; no check of the table's D call, TRBD1, against the DNA was made. TRBV21-1 is a recognized pseudogene. The CDR3 contains 14 residues. CDR3 sequence: CASSPTRIEQEQYV. DNA for the CDR3: TGTGCCAGCAGCCCCACCCGTATCGAACAGGAGCAGTACGTC.

The chain couples TRBV5-1 to TRBJ2-3, with TRBD2 as a possible D gene (6 bases). The CDR3 sequence is 14 residues long. V lost 0 bases and J 5 bases, leaving 10 bases between the germline ends. CDR1 is SGHRS and CDR2 is YFSETQ in the germline V gene. CDR3 protein: CASSLDSAGDTQYF. The CDR3 DNA reads TGCGCCAGCAGCTTGGACTCAGCGGGAGATACGCAGTATTTT.

This sequence joins TRBV9 and TRBJ1-6; 7 bases match TRBD1. The length of the CDR3 is 16 residues. Looked up from germline, CDR1 is SGDLS and CDR2 is YYNGEE. V was pared by 3 bases and J by 5 bases, with 8 bases of the junction left unmatched. In DNA, the CDR3 is TGTGCCAGCAGCGCCCAGACAGGGCGGGATAATTCACCCCTCCACTTT. It translates to CASSAQTGRDNSPLHF.

This clone was picked up a small number of times. This chain uses TRBV25-1 with TRBJ1-1, with D possibly matching TRBD1 (5 bases). Germline V gene sequence: CDR1 MGHDK, CDR2 SYGVNS. This CDR3 has 16 residues. Trimming took 5 bases from V and 1 from J, leaving 17 bases between them. The CDR3 is CASSRRGGFTNTEAFF. CDR3 sequence (DNA): TGTGCCAGCAGTCGCCGGGGGGGATTTACGAACACTGAAGCTTTCTTT.

V usage is TRBV7-6 and J usage is TRBJ2-1; TRBD2 matches at 10 bases. There are 18 residues in the CDR3. From germline, CDR1 is SGHVS and CDR2 FNYEAQ. J gave up 7 bases and V 0 bases, and 12 bases lay outside the gene matches. This CDR3 reads CASSLAEVAGGGGNEQFF. CDR3 in DNA: TGTGCCAGCAGCTTAGCGGAAGTAGCGGGAGGCGGTGGGAATGAGCAGTTCTTC.

The V call is TRBV5-1, the J call TRBJ2-2, with TRBD2 identical over 11 bases. V shed 4 bases, J shed 3 bases, and the junction held 2 bases outside the gene matches. CDR1 SGHRS and CDR2 YFSETQ come from the germline V gene. The CDR3 length is 15 residues. The CDR3 here is CASSGTSGDTGELFF. The CDR3 DNA reads as TGCGCCAGCAGCGGGACTAGCGGAGACACCGGGGAGCTGTTTTTT.

This clone was observed a few times. The V gene is TRBV15, the J gene TRBJ1-1; 7 bases agree with TRBD1. CDR3 length equals 16 residues. The germline CDR1 and CDR2 sequences are LNHNV and YYDKDF (reference sequence). V trimming: 0 bases; J trimming: 1 base; junction bases outside the gene matches: 5. The CDR3 loop is CATSRDEGQTNTEAFF. The CDR3 coding sequence is TGTGCCACCAGCAGAGATGAGGGACAGACGAACACTGAAGCTTTCTTT.

This chain joins TRBV7-9 and TRBJ1-2; D gene unclear. CDR1 is SEHNR and CDR2 is FQNEAQ in the germline V gene (reference sequence). The CDR3 is 11 amino acids. The V gene lost 6 bases and the J gene lost 5 bases, with 7 bases spanning the gap. CDR3 bases: TGTGCCAGCAGTTACGAGTATGGCTACACCTTC. It yields the protein CASSYEYGYTF.

The V and J genes are TRBV7-9 and TRBJ1-2, with TRBD1 matching over 7 bases. J was trimmed by 2 bases and V by 5 bases; bases with no gene match: 17. CDR1 SEHNR and CDR2 FQNEAQ come from the germline V gene (reference sequence). This CDR3 spans 18 amino acids. In DNA form, the CDR3 reads TGTGCCAGCAGCACACGTCGAAACACCCGGGACAGCAACTATGGCTACACCTTC. It specifies CASSTRRNTRDSNYGYTF.